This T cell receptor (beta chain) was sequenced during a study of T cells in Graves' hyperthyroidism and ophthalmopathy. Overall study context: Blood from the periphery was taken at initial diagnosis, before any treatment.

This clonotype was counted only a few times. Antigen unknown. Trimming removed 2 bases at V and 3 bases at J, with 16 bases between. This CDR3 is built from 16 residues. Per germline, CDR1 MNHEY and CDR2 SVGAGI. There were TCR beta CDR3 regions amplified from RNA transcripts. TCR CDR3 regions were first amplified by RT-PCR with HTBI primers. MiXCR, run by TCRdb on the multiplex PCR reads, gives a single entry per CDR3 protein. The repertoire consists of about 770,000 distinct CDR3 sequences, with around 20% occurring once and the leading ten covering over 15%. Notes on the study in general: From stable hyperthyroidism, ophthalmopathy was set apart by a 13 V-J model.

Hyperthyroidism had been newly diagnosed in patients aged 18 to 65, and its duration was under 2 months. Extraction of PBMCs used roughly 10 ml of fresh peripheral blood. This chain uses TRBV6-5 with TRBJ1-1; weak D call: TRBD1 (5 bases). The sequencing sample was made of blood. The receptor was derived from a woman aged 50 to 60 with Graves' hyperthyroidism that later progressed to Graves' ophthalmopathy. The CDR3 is CASSYPSHRGDTEAFF. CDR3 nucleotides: TGTGCCAGCAGTTACCCATCACACCGAGGGGACACTGAAGCTTTCTTT.